Listed below are T cell receptor beta chains from one sample, sequenced in a study of blood T cell repertoires in COVID-19. TCRdb's copy holds only in-frame clones and misses some; the assay was immunoSEQ multiplex PCR. The sample lists some 38,000 clones, 85% occurring once. Sequencing used peripheral blood. The origin of the receptors is a man aged 45-60 years with active COVID-19. Both conserved end residues are part of each CDR3. A D gene is named only where the DNA matches it firmly. Not all rows give a size; the values are once, few, many and, for expanded clones, a class.

TRBV18	TRBJ2-1	-	-	TGTGCCAGCTCACCACCGGGACAAAACTACAATGAGCAGTTCTTC	CASSPPGQNYNEQFF
TRBV2	TRBJ2-5	-	TRBD2	TGTGCCAGCAGTGAAGGAGCAGCGGGGGGCCGGGGGGAGACCCAGTACTTC	CASSEGAAGGRGETQYF
TRBV4-1	TRBJ2-3	-	TRBD2	TGCGCCAGCAGTCAAGCGGGGGGATTTCAAGATACGCAGTATTTT	CASSQAGGFQDTQYF
TRBV4-3	TRBJ2-7	-	TRBD1	TGCGCCAGCAGCCAAGGGAGACAGGGCCCCTACGAGCAGTACTTC	CASSQGRQGPYEQYF
TRBV5-4	TRBJ2-3	-	TRBD2	TGTGCCAGCAGCTCCCGGACTAGCGGGGTGCCAGATACGCAGTATTTT	CASSSRTSGVPDTQYF
TRBV7-2	TRBJ2-7	-	-	TGTGCCAGCAGCTTAGTAGCCCAAGGTTGGGACGAGCAGTACTTC	CASSLVAQGWDEQYF
TRBV9	TRBJ2-2	-	TRBD1	TGTGCCAGCAGCTTCGACCGGGACAGGGGGTTCGGCGGGGAGCTGTTTTTT	CASSFDRDRGFGGELFF
TRBV2	TRBJ1-1	-	TRBD1	TGTGCCAGCAGCCGCCGGGGACAGGGGGCGACTGAAGCTTTCTTT	CASSRRGQGATEAFF
TRBV2	TRBJ1-5	few	TRBD1	TGTGCCAGCAGTGGGCACAGGGGGGATCAGCCCCAGCATTTT	CASSGHRGDQPQHF
TRBV19	TRBJ2-7	once	-	TGTGCCAGTACCGGCGGCTCCCGAAGCTCCTACGAGCAGTACTTC	CASTGGSRSSYEQYF
TRBV27	TRBJ2-7	once	-	TGTGCCAGCAGTTTATTGAGGTATCCCGTCGAGCAGTACTTC	CASSLLRYPVEQYF
TRBV27	TRBJ2-7	-	-	TGTGCCAGCAGTTCAACAGGGTACCACGAGCAGTACTTC	CASSSTGYHEQYF
TRBV7-9	TRBJ2-1	-	-	TGTGCCAGCAGCTCCCAAAACCCGGGCAATGAGCAGTTCTTC	CASSSQNPGNEQFF
TRBV4-1	TRBJ2-1	-	TRBD2	TGCGCCAGCAGCCAACTAGCGGGGGCCCGGGCCAATGAGCAGTTCTTC	CASSQLAGARANEQFF
TRBV6-6	TRBJ1-3	few	-	TGTGCCAGCAGTCTATACAGCAATGGGGGGGCTGGAAACACCATATATTTT	CASSLYSNGGAGNTIYF
TRBV5-6	TRBJ2-5	few	TRBD1	TGTGCCAGCAGCTTAAGGGGGCGAGAGACCCAGTACTTC	CASSLRGRETQYF
TRBV5-1	TRBJ1-2	once	TRBD1	TGCGCCAGCAGCTTGGCCGGGACAGGGTTTAGCTATGGCTACACCTTC	CASSLAGTGFSYGYTF
TRBV3-1/TRBV3-2	TRBJ2-7	once	TRBD1	TGTGCCAGCAGCCAAGAGGGGGGGACAGGGGCCATGGAGCAGTACTTC	CASSQEGGTGAMEQYF
TRBV19	TRBJ1-2	-	TRBD1	TGTGCCAGTAGTAGAGGACAGGCCTATAGTGGCTACACCTTC	CASSRGQAYSGYTF
TRBV7-2	TRBJ2-7	-	-	TGTGCCAGCAGCTACCAGCAGGTCTACGAGCAGTACTTC	CASSYQQVYEQYF
TRBV4-1	TRBJ2-7	few	TRBD1	TGCGCCAGCAGCCAAGTCGCAGGGGGCGGACTCTACGAGCAGTACTTC	CASSQVAGGGLYEQYF
TRBV9	TRBJ1-1	-	-	TGTGCCAGCAGCGTAACAGGGTTGAACACTGAAGCTTTCTTT	CASSVTGLNTEAFF
TRBV5-1	TRBJ2-1	-	-	TGCGCCAGCAACCGGGGGACTGATCCTTACAATGAGCAGTTCTTC	CASNRGTDPYNEQFF
TRBV19	TRBJ1-5	-	-	TGTGCCAGTAGTATTCAGACCCGAGGGCCCCAGCATTTT	CASSIQTRGPQHF
TRBV13	TRBJ1-6	-	-	TGTGCCAGCAGCTTAGGGGGCAGCAGTAATTCACCCCTCCACTTT	CASSLGGSSNSPLHF
TRBV7-2	TRBJ2-7	-	-	TGTGCCAGCAGCCCGTCTAGGGGGGGGCCTTACGAGCAGTACTTC	CASSPSRGGPYEQYF
TRBV18	TRBJ2-4	-	-	TGTGCCAGCTCACCACCGGCGGGGATGACCAAAAACATTCAGTACTTC	CASSPPAGMTKNIQYF
TRBV5-4	TRBJ2-1	-	-	TGTGCCAGCAGCTTGGGGCCGTTGGCAGGGGATAATGAGCAGTTCTTC	CASSLGPLAGDNEQFF
TRBV5-1	TRBJ2-7	-	TRBD1	TGCGCCAGCACCCGGGACAGGGCCCGATACGAGCAGTACTTC	CASTRDRARYEQYF
TRBV9	TRBJ1-3	-	-	TGTGCCAGCAGCTCCGGGAACACCATATATTTT	CASSSGNTIYF
TRBV7-9	TRBJ2-5	-	-	TGTGCCAGCAGCGCTAGAGGTATAGAGACCCAGTACTTC	CASSARGIETQYF
TRBV27	TRBJ2-7	-	-	TGTGCCAGCAGTACGCAACAGGGATGGGGCGAGCAGTACTTC	CASSTQQGWGEQYF
TRBV19	TRBJ2-2	-	TRBD1	TGTGCCAGTAGCTATCTCTGGACAGGGAGAACCGGGGAGCTGTTTTTT	CASSYLWTGRTGELFF
TRBV6-2/TRBV6-3	TRBJ1-1	-	TRBD1	TGTGCCAGCAGTTACAGTGCAGGGGGCACTGAAGCTTTCTTT	CASSYSAGGTEAFF
TRBV11-2	TRBJ1-2	-	-	TGTGCCAGCAGCTTAGTAGCGGACGGCTACACCTTC	CASSLVADGYTF
TRBV2	TRBJ2-5	-	TRBD2	TGTGCCAGCACCTGGTCGCGGGGGGAACAAGAGACCCAGTACTTC	CASTWSRGEQETQYF
TRBV27	TRBJ1-2	-	-	TGTGCCAGCAGTCGCGGGACCGCACCTAAGAACTATGGCTACACCTTC	CASSRGTAPKNYGYTF
TRBV5-6	TRBJ1-3	few	TRBD1	TGTGCCAGCACCCCCGACAGGGGACACTCTGGAAACACCATATATTTT	CASTPDRGHSGNTIYF
TRBV3-1/TRBV3-2	TRBJ1-6	-	TRBD1	TGTGCCAGCAGCCAAGTGCCAGGGGGGAATTCACCCCTCCACTTT	CASSQVPGGNSPLHF
TRBV4-1	TRBJ2-5	-	TRBD2	TGCGCCAGCAGCCAACTGATGGCGGGGGAAAATTGGGAGACCCAGTACTTC	CASSQLMAGENWETQYF
TRBV6-5	TRBJ2-7	-	-	TGTGCCAGCAGCCCCCCAGGTTCCTACGAGCAGTACTTC	CASSPPGSYEQYF
TRBV7-6	TRBJ2-7	once	-	TGTGCCAGCAGCTTAGAGACATCTTACTCCTACGAGCAGTACTTC	CASSLETSYSYEQYF
TRBV5-1	TRBJ2-7	-	TRBD1	TGCGCCAGCAGCTCATTGACAGGGCGAGCGGTATCCTACGAGCAGTACTTC	CASSSLTGRAVSYEQYF
TRBV7-8	TRBJ1-3	-	-	TGTGCCAGCAGCTCGCGGGGATCAAGCTCTGGAAACACCATATATTTT	CASSSRGSSSGNTIYF
TRBV28	TRBJ1-3	-	TRBD1	TGTGCCAGCAGGTCGACAGGGACTGGAAACACCATATATTTT	CASRSTGTGNTIYF
TRBV6-5	TRBJ1-2	-	-	TGTGCCAGCAGTTACTCAGAACGGAACTATGGCTACACCTTC	CASSYSERNYGYTF
TRBV30	TRBJ1-2	-	-	TGTGCCTGGAGTGGAACAGCCTATGGCTACACCTTC	CAWSGTAYGYTF
TRBV7-9	TRBJ2-7	-	TRBD1	TGTGCCAGCAGCTTTGGGACAGGGGGCTACGAGCAGTACTTC	CASSFGTGGYEQYF
TRBV6-2/TRBV6-3	TRBJ1-4	-	TRBD1	TGTGCCAGCAGTTACCTAGGACAGGGGGACCCGGAGACGTTTTTT	CASSYLGQGDPETFF
TRBV18	TRBJ2-7	-	TRBD1	TGTGCCAGCTCACCACTGGGTCCCGGGACAGGGGATCTGAACGAGCAGTACTTC	CASSPLGPGTGDLNEQYF
TRBV5-6	TRBJ1-2	once	TRBD1	TGTGCCAGCAGCCGGGACAGAAATAACTATGGCTACACCTTC	CASSRDRNNYGYTF
TRBV6-4	TRBJ2-2	-	TRBD2	TGTGCCAGCGGGACTAGGGGCACCGGGGAGCTGTTTTTT	CASGTRGTGELFF
TRBV19	TRBJ1-6	-	-	TGTGCCACGGAGGGTGAGGGTTATAATTCACCCCTCCACTTT	CATEGEGYNSPLHF
TRBV5-1	TRBJ2-1	-	TRBD2	TGCGCCAGCAGCTGGGGACTAGCGGGGTACAATGAGCAGTTCTTC	CASSWGLAGYNEQFF